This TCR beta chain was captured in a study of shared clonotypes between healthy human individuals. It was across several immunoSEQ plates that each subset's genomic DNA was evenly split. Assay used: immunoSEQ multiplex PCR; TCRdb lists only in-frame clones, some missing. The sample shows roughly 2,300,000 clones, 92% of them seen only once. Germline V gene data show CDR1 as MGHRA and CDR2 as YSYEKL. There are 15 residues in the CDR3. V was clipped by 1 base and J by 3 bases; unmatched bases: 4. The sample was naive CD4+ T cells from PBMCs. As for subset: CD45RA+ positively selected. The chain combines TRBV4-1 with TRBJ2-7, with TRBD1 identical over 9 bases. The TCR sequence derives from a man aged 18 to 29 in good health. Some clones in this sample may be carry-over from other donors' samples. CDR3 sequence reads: CASSQVRGQGYEQYF. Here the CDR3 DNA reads TGCGCCAGCAGCCAAGTGAGGGGACAGGGCTACGAGCAGTACTTC.